This T cell receptor (beta chain) derives from a study of blood T cells in healthy people across ages. Study-wide results and caveats: With age, beta diversity per million T cells declined roughly linearly, significantly by approximately 40. The unknown donor CMV status may have confounded expanded clonotype changes. Among long-lived donors, naive CD4+ cells were more numerous and diversity higher than in aged donors.

In this sample, this clonotype turned up once. Its matching antigen is unknown. Approximately 9 milliliters was the volume of peripheral blood drawn from each donor. V lost 2 bases and J lost 2, with 7 bases in between. The CDR3 has 14 amino acids. Germline CDR1 and CDR2: KGHDR and SFDVKD. Primers used in a second PCR of roughly 7 to 12 cycles were a sample-barcoded 5' primer and a J-beta primer mix. TCRdb re-called the 5' RACE reads through MiXCR, storing one row per CDR3 protein. The data show about 1.4 million distinct CDR3 sequences, 59% seen once. Source material: blood. The receptor's source is a man aged 18 to 29 in good health. The rearrangement uses TRBV24-1 and TRBJ2-3, with D unresolved. This CDR3 is CATSDSGATDTQYF. Written as DNA, the CDR3 is TGTGCCACCAGTGATTCAGGAGCCACAGATACGCAGTATTTT.